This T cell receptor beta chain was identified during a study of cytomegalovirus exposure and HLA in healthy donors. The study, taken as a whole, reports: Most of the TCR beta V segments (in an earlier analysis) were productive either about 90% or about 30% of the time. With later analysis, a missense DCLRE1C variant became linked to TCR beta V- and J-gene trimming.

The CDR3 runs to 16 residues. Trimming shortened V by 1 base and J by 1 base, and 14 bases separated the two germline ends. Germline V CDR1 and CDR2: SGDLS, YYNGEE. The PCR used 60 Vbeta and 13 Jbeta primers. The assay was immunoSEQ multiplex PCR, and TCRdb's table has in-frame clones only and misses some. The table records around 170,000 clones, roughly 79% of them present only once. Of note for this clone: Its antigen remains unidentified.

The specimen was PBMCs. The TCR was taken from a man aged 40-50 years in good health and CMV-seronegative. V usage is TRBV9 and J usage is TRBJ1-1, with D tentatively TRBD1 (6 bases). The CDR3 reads CASSVSYRVGNTEAFF. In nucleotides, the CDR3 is TGTGCCAGCAGCGTATCCTACAGGGTAGGGAACACTGAAGCTTTCTTT.